These 6 T cell receptor beta chains were sequenced from one sample in a study of shared clonotypes between healthy human individuals. Measured with immunoSEQ multiplex PCR; TCRdb has only the in-frame clones, and not every one. The sample holds 550,000 to 750,000 clones, just under 97% seen once. Terminally differentiated effector memory CD45RA+ cells were left out of the naive CD8 fraction, which was CD45RO-negative and positively selected for CCR7. What was sequenced was naive CD8+ T cells sorted from blood. These receptors were collected from a woman in her 30s in good health.

CDR3 in DNA: TGTGCCAGCTCACCGGGACAGGGGGCAGGTTACGAGCAGTACTTC. Its protein product is CASSPGQGAGYEQYF. The chain uses TRBV18 and TRBJ2-7, with TRBD1 matching over 12 bases. This CDR3 contains 15 residues. The V and J ends lost 3 bases and 4 bases, in that order; junction bases with no gene match: 4. CDR1 KGHSH and CDR2 LQKENI come from the germline V gene.

This clone was recorded once. This chain joins TRBV5-6 and TRBJ2-7; the D gene is possibly TRBD2 (6 bases). Germline V gene data show CDR1 as SGHDT and CDR2 as YYEEEE. Trimming cost V 6 bases and J 2 bases, with 18 bases left between them. The CDR3 runs 15 residues. CDR3 sequence: CASTLLSSSAYEQYF. As DNA, the CDR3 is TGTGCCAGCACCCTCTTGTCGTCTAGCGCCTACGAGCAGTACTTC.

The gene calls are TRBV7-6 and TRBJ2-1; 11 bases agree with TRBD2. The CDR3 extends over 15 amino acids. CDR1 and CDR2 (germline): SGHVS, FNYEAQ. The ends lost 5 bases at V and 6 bases at J; junction bases unmatched: 6. CDR3: CASSLTSGSFNEQFF. The CDR3 DNA reads TGTGCCAGCAGCCTCACTAGCGGGAGTTTCAATGAGCAGTTCTTC.

The chain joins TRBV5-4 to TRBJ2-3; D may be TRBD1 or TRBD2 (5 bases each). The length of the CDR3 is 17 residues. V was clipped by 2 bases and J by 2 bases, with 18 bases between them. Germline CDR1 is SGHNT and CDR2 is YYREEE (reference sequence). The CDR3 is CASSFKTGPTNTDTQYF. DNA for the CDR3: TGTGCCAGCAGCTTCAAGACGGGGCCCACCAACACAGATACGCAGTATTTT.

This chain joins TRBV28 and TRBJ1-2; TRBD1 matches 9 bases. There are 19 residues in the CDR3. Looked up from germline, CDR1 is MDHEN and CDR2 is SYDVKM. Trimming at V came to 6 bases and at J to 1 base, leaving 18 bases not matched to a gene. In DNA, the CDR3 is TGTGCCAGCAGGACTACTTACCGGGACAGGGCAACATATAACTATGGCTACACCTTC. Its protein product is CASRTTYRDRATYNYGYTF.

CDR3 residues: CASSEGQGSEAFF. CDR3 DNA sequence: TGCGCCAGCAGTGAGGGACAGGGCTCTGAAGCTTTCTTT. The V gene is TRBV10-1, the J gene TRBJ1-1, with 8 nucleotides matching TRBD1. The length of the CDR3 is 13 residues. After removal of 2 bases from V and 6 bases from J, the junction contained 2 bases not matched to a gene. Germline V gene lookup returns CDR1 WNHNN and CDR2 SYGVQD (reference sequence).